This TCR beta chain comes out of a study of blood T cell repertoires in COVID-19. Study-level background: Acute and convalescent COVID-19 samples came from the United States, Italy and Spain.

J was trimmed by 1 base and V by 3 bases; bases with no gene match: 1. The CDR3 has 14 amino acids. Germline CDR1 is SEHNR and CDR2 is FQNEAQ (reference sequence). Here immunoSEQ multiplex PCR was the method, and the copy in TCRdb shows in-frame clones only, minus some. This sample has 35,000 to 50,000 clones, with approximately 81% found just once. The material sequenced was peripheral blood. The origin of this receptor is a woman in her 70s with acute or convalescent COVID-19. This chain connects TRBV7-9 to TRBJ2-5; 8 bases align to TRBD1. In DNA form, the CDR3 reads TGTGCCAGCAGCTTCGGGACAGGCCAAGAGACCCAGTACTTC. It is translated as CASSFGTGQETQYF.